This T cell receptor beta chain was retrieved from a study of spatial heterogeneity in lung cancer. Study at large: Each distinct TCR and UMI combination averaged more than ten appearances in raw reads.

MiXCR was run by TCRdb on the 5' RACE reads, yielding one entry per CDR3 protein. The table lists around 63,000 distinct CDR3 sequences, roughly 7.9% of them singletons. Time point specified: sample taken at primary tumor resection. Unsorted samples of tumor, nontumor lung or frozen PBMC had their whole RNA sequenced. With 7 bases clipped from V and 9 bases from J, the junction kept 15 bases outside the gene matches. CDR1 is MDHEN and CDR2 is SYDVKM in the germline V gene. CDR3 size: 16 residues. The gene calls are TRBV28 and TRBJ2-1; 10 bases agree with TRBD1. The sequence was obtained from a female donor with early-stage non-small cell lung cancer. Sequencing was performed on PBMCs, taken at surgery. CDR3 nucleotide sequence: TGTGCCAGCAAATCCGGGACAGGGGACGGGAGGGCTGAGCAGTTCTTC. Residues: CASKSGTGDGRAEQFF.